The present TCR beta chain was sequenced within a study of cytomegalovirus exposure and HLA in healthy donors. V lost 4 bases to trimming and J lost 3 bases; unmatched junction nucleotides: 18. The CDR3 length is 19 residues. The germline V gene has CDR1 SGHVS and CDR2 FQNEAQ. The repertoire was sequenced with immunoSEQ multiplex PCR; TCRdb's copy has only in-frame clones and lacks some. The repertoire holds approximately 260,000 clones, with approximately 86% as singletons. The source of this sequence is a young woman in good health and CMV-seronegative. Material for sequencing was PBMCs. The chain carries TRBV7-8 and TRBJ2-3; 8 nucleotides line up with TRBD1. The chain's CDR3 is CASSSDLPLRDRNTDTQYF. The CDR3 DNA reads as TGTGCCAGCAGCTCAGACCTGCCACTCCGGGACAGGAATACAGATACGCAGTATTTT.